This TCR beta chain was sequenced in a study of shared clonotypes between healthy human individuals. The CDR3 is made up of 14 amino acids. Germline values: CDR1 SEHNR, CDR2 FQNEAQ (reference sequence). Germline trimming cut 1 base from V and 6 bases from J; bases unmatched to any gene: 5. Assay: immunoSEQ multiplex PCR; the TCRdb copy retains only in-frame clones and omits some. This table holds hundreds of thousands of clones, almost 97% found once. The TCR was taken from a woman under 40 in good health. Sequencing input: naive CD4+ T cells sorted from blood. Subset here: CD45RA+ positively selected. The chain couples TRBV7-9 to TRBJ2-7; 8 bases fit TRBD1. CDR3 nucleotide sequence: TGTGCCAGCAGCTTAGAGTGGACAGGGATCGAGCAGTACTTC. It yields the protein CASSLEWTGIEQYF.